One sample yielded the 6 T cell receptor beta chains listed below, sequenced in a study of shared clonotypes between healthy human individuals. CD45RO-negative, CCR7-positively selected cells formed the naive CD8 fraction, excluding terminally differentiated effector memory CD45RA+ cells. Produced via immunoSEQ multiplex PCR; TCRdb's table is partial and in-frame only. The repertoire holds about 600,000 clones, with roughly 98% as singletons. Sequencing was done on a sample of naive CD8+ T cells sorted from blood. The receptor set was obtained from a man aged 30 to 39 in good health.

This CDR3 reads CASSPGDTPRHAGTWDYNEQFF. The CDR3 DNA sequence: TGCGCCAGCAGCCCAGGGGACACTCCTCGGCATGCCGGGACATGGGACTACAATGAGCAGTTCTTC. This rearrangement joins TRBV5-1 to TRBJ2-1; possibly TRBD1 for D (6 bases). Trimming took 4 bases from V and 3 from J, leaving 35 bases between them. This CDR3 has 22 residues. Germline V gives CDR1 SGHRS, CDR2 YFSETQ.

This chain connects TRBV7-8 to TRBJ2-7; 8 positions agree with TRBD2. V lost 5 bases to trimming and J lost 3 bases; unmatched junction nucleotides: 12. The CDR3 is made up of 16 amino acids. Germline assignment: CDR1 SGHVS and CDR2 FQNEAQ. The CDR3 is CASSTISGNGIYEQYF. The CDR3 DNA reads TGTGCCAGCAGCACCATTAGCGGGAATGGAATCTACGAGCAGTACTTC. The full variable domain, with the rest looked up from reference TRBV7-8 and TRBJ2-7, is GAGVSQSPRYKVAKRGQDVALRCDPISGHVSLFWYQQALGQGPEFLTYFQNEAQLDKSGLPSDRFFAERPEGSVSTLKIQRTQQEDSAVYLCASSTISGNGIYEQYFGPGTRLTVT.

This clone showed up just once. This chain connects TRBV2 to TRBJ2-7, with TRBD2 identical over 13 bases. The CDR3 spans 18 residues. The germline V gene encodes CDR1 SNHLY and CDR2 FYNNEI. V was pared by 9 bases and J by 0 bases, with 14 bases of the junction left unmatched. The CDR3 protein is CASLSGTSGTYNSYEQYF. DNA for the CDR3: TGTGCCAGTCTCTCCGGGACTAGCGGGACTTATAACTCCTACGAGCAGTACTTC.

This clone has just one count. This rearrangement joins TRBV11-2 to TRBJ2-7; possibly TRBD1 for D (5 bases). The CDR3 is 15 amino acids. CDR1 is SGHAT and CDR2 is FQNNGV in the germline V gene. The V and J ends lost 5 bases and 0 bases respectively, with 14 bases between them. CDR3 loop: CASSRNPDSSYEQYF. The CDR3 coding sequence is TGTGCCAGCAGCCGGAACCCAGACAGCTCCTACGAGCAGTACTTC.

This clone was seen just once. This chain joins TRBV15 and TRBJ1-2; the D is unclear. CDR1 and CDR2 from the germline V gene are LNHNV and YYDKDF (reference sequence). Between the trimmed V and J ends, which lost 1 base and 8 bases, there was a span of 5 bases. There are 11 residues in the CDR3. Here the CDR3 reads CATSRGGGYTF. The CDR3 region has the DNA TGTGCCACCAGCAGAGGTGGGGGCTACACCTTC.

The genes are TRBV15 and TRBJ1-4, with D perhaps matching TRBD1 (5 bases). Per germline, CDR1 LNHNV and CDR2 YYDKDF (reference sequence). Trimming pared 4 bases from V and 4 bases from J, leaving 13 bases between. The CDR3 loop spans 15 amino acids. This chain's CDR3 is CATSIPGRVNEKLFF. DNA for the CDR3: TGTGCCACCAGCATACCGGGACGAGTTAATGAAAAACTGTTTTTT.